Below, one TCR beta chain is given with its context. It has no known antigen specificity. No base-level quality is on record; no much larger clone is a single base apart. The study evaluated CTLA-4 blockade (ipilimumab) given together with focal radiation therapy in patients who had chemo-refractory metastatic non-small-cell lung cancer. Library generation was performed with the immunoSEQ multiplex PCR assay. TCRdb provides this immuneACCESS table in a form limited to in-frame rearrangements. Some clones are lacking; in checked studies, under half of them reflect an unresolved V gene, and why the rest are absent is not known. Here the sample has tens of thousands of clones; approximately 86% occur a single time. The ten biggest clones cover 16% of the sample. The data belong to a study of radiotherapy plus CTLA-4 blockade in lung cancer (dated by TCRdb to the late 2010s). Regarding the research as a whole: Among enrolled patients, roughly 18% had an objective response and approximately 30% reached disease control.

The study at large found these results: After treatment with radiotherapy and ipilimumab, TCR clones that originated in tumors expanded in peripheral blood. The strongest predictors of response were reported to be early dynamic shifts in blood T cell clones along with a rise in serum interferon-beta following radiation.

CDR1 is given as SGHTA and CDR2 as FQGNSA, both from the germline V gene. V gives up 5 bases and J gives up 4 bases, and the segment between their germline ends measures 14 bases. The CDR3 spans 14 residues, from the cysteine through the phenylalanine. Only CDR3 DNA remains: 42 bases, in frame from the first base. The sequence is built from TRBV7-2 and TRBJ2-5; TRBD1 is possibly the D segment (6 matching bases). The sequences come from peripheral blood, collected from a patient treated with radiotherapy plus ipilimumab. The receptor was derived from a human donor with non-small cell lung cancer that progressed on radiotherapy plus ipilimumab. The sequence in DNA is TGTGCCAGCAGCCCCCACAGGGATGGAGAGACCCAGTACTTC. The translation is CASSPHRDGETQYF.